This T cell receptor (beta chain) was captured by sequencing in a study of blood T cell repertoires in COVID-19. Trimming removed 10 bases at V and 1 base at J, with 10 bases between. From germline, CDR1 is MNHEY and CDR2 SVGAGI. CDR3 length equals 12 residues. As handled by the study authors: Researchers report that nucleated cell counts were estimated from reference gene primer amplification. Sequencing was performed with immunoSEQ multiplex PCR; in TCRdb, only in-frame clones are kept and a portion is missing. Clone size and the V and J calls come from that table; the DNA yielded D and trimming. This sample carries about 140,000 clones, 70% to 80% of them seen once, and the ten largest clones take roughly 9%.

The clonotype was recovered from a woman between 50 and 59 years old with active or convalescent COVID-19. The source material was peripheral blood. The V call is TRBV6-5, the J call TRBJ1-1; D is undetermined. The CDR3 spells CAKSRGNTEAFF. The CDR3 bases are TGTGCCAAATCGCGGGGGAACACTGAAGCTTTCTTT.